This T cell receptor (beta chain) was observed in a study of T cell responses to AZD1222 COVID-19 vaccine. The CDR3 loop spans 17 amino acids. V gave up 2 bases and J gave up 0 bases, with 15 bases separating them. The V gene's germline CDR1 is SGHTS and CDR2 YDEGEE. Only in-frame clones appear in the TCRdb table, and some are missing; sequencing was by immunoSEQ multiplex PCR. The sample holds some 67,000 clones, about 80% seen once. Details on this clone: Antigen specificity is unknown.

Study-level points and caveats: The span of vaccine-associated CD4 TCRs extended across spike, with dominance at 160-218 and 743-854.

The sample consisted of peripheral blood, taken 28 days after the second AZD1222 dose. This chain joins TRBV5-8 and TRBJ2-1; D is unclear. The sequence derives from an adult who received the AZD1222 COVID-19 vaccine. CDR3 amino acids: CASSLRLGRRSYNEQFF. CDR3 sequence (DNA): TGTGCCAGCAGCTTAAGGCTAGGCCGCCGCTCCTACAATGAGCAGTTCTTC. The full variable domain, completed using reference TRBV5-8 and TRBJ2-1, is EAGVTQSPTHLIKTRGQQATLRCSPISGHTSVYWYQQALGLGLQFLLWYDEGEERNRGNFPPRFSGRQFPNYSSELNVNALELEDSALYLCASSLRLGRRSYNEQFFGPGTRLTVL.